The subject of this entry is one TCR beta chain. This record comes from a study of blood T cell repertoires in COVID-19. This CDR3 is 15 amino acids long. The V and J ends lost 7 bases and 5 bases, in that order; junction bases with no gene match: 11. CDR1 and CDR2 from the germline V gene are SGHRS and YFSETQ. The data were produced by immunoSEQ multiplex PCR, yet TCRdb's version contains in-frame clones alone and is incomplete. The data show more than 85,000 clones, with just over 75% seen just once and less than 4% held by the top ten. This sequence was found in a woman aged 80 or over with acute or convalescent COVID-19. Sequenced: peripheral blood. The rearrangement links TRBV5-1 to TRBJ2-1; 8 bases are a match to TRBD2. The CDR3 loop reads CASARTSLLDNEQFF. CDR3 nucleotides: TGCGCCAGCGCGAGGACTAGCTTGTTGGACAATGAGCAGTTCTTC.